One sample yielded the 4 T cell receptor beta chains listed below, sequenced in a study of cytotoxic CD8 clonotypes in ibrutinib-treated CLL. Method: immunoSEQ multiplex PCR; TCRdb's copy keeps in-frame clones and lacks some. Of hundreds of thousands of clones listed, 70% are singletons. The sample here was PBMCs, taken after 24 months of ibrutinib treatment. The receptors shown here come from a human donor with chronic lymphocytic leukemia.

V usage is TRBV28 and J usage is TRBJ2-5, with no clear D. Germline V gene lookup returns CDR1 MDHEN and CDR2 SYDVKM. This CDR3 contains 14 residues. Trimming cost V 5 bases and J 5 bases, with 15 bases left between them. The CDR3 DNA follows: TGTGCCAGCAGTCATGACCGGCGGAGTGAGACCCAGTACTTC. It codes for CASSHDRRSETQYF. Full variable domain (outside the CDR3, taken from reference TRBV28 and TRBJ2-5): DVKVTQSSRYLVKRTGEKVFLECVQDMDHENMFWYRQDPGLGLRLIYFSYDVKMKEKGDIPEGYSVSREKKERFSLILESASTNQTSMYLCASSHDRRSETQYFGPGTRLLVL.

The chain is built from TRBV20-1 and TRBJ2-3; D might be TRBD2 (5 bases). CDR3 length: 11 residues. With 6 bases removed from V and 2 bases from J, the gap between germline ends came to 6 bases. Germline loops: CDR1 DFQATT, CDR2 SNEGSKA (reference sequence). The CDR3 region has the DNA TGCAGTGCCGGGATCACAGATACGCAGTATTTT. This gives the protein CSAGITDTQYF.

The chain has TRBV29-1 and TRBJ2-5; TRBD1 is a possible D gene (5 bases). V lost 2 bases, J lost 6 bases, and 10 bases lay in between. Germline V CDR1 and CDR2: SQVTM, ANQGSEA. The CDR3 sequence is 12 residues long. CDR3 bases: TGCAGCGTTGAACAGGGCGCGAAGACCCAGTACTTC. This gives the protein CSVEQGAKTQYF.

The V call is TRBV28, the J call TRBJ2-1; 11 nucleotides align to TRBD2. CDR1 and CDR2 from the germline V gene are MDHEN and SYDVKM. The CDR3 has 15 residues. The V segment lost 2 bases and the J segment 5 bases; nucleotides outside the gene matches: 2. For the CDR3, the DNA is TGTGCCAGCAGTTTAGGGACTAGCGGAAACAATGAGCAGTTCTTC. This gives the protein CASSLGTSGNNEQFF.